This T cell receptor beta chain was profiled in a study of beta chain features in type 1 diabetes. Across the study: About 110,000,000 sorted cells were examined across all samples.

Only one heparinised blood draw was taken per donor, and its volume averaged about 120 mL. Since all of the isolated RNA was reverse transcribed, expressed TCRB transcripts were what got sequenced. Assay used: immunoSEQ multiplex PCR; TCRdb lists only in-frame clones, some missing. The profile covers under 550,000 clones, with 11% appearing a single time and over 0.04% taken by the ten largest. Germline assignment: CDR1 MNHEY and CDR2 SVGAGI. CDR3 length: 15 amino acids. The V gene lost 6 bases and the J gene lost 5 bases, with 17 bases spanning the gap. This sequence originates from a young woman in good health. This rearrangement joins TRBV6-5 to TRBJ1-5, with TRBD1 as a possible D gene (6 bases). Sample: naive CD4+ T cells from blood. This chain's CDR3 is CASRREGVGYQPQHF. CDR3 nucleotides: TGTGCCAGCAGGAGAGAGGGGGTGGGGTATCAGCCCCAGCATTTT.